Following are 24 T cell receptor beta chains from one sample sequenced in a study of T cell responses to AZD1222 COVID-19 vaccine (dated by TCRdb to about 2021). Preparation of the library involved the immunoSEQ multiplex PCR assay. The immuneACCESS repertoire file appears here via TCRdb, limited to in-frame rearrangements. These files lack a portion of the clones; in checked studies, under half of the deficit traces to unresolved V genes, and the cause of the others is not known. Here the sample has 150,000 to 180,000 clones; roughly 90% occur a single time. The ten largest clones add up to around 3.2% of the sample. The time point tag for this specimen amounts to: baseline before first vaccination. The sequenced sample was peripheral blood, obtained on day 0 of AZD1222 vaccination. Receptor source: an adult in good health.

CDR3 sequence: CASSERAGGIYEQYF. CDR3 nucleotide sequence: TGTGCCAGCAGTGAACGGGCAGGGGGAATCTACGAGCAGTACTTC. The J gene is TRBJ2-7, the V gene TRBV6-1, with 7 bases fitting TRBD1. The CDR3 has 15 amino acids. Looked up from germline, CDR1 is MNHNS and CDR2 is SASEGT. V dropped 2 bases and J dropped 3; count of bases not matched to a gene: 7.

The count of this clone is one. The chain employs TRBV7-9 and TRBJ2-7; no definite D call. Germline CDR1 and CDR2: SEHNR and FQNEAQ (reference sequence). The CDR3 sequence is 13 residues long. Trimming took off 5 bases at V and 3 bases at J, with 11 bases between the two ends. CDR3 sequence (DNA): TGTGCCAGCAGCCGTGAATCAGTCTACGAGCAGTACTTC. Its protein is CASSRESVYEQYF.

This rearrangement joins TRBV24-1 to TRBJ2-7; D might be TRBD1 or TRBD2, each matching 5 bases. Germline V gives CDR1 KGHDR, CDR2 SFDVKD. This CDR3 comprises 13 residues. V was trimmed by 10 bases and J by 0 bases, leaving 12 bases between them. This CDR3 is CATDAGTSYEQYF. For the CDR3, the DNA is TGTGCCACAGATGCAGGGACCTCCTACGAGCAGTACTTC.

Of note for this clone: Other DNA sequences within the sample encode an identical CDR3. This rearrangement joins TRBV7-9 to TRBJ1-3; D is uncertain. V lost 8 bases and J lost 4, with 0 bases in between. Germline V gene data show CDR1 as SEHNR and CDR2 as FQNEAQ (reference sequence). This CDR3 comprises 9 residues. The CDR3 bases are TGTGCCAGCGGAAACACCATATATTTT. Its protein is CASGNTIYF.

The chain joins TRBV20-1 to TRBJ2-1; no clear D gene. CDR3 length: 11 amino acids. The ends were cut back, 4 bases at V and 10 bases at J, with 11 bases in the middle. Germline CDR1 is DFQATT and CDR2 is SNEGSKA (reference sequence). Written as DNA, the CDR3 is TGCAGTGCTAATACTAACCGCGAGCAGTTCTTC. Amino acids: CSANTNREQFF.

Here the CDR3 DNA reads TGTGCCAGTAGTACCTTAGCGGTGGAGACCCAGTACTTC. Its protein product is CASSTLAVETQYF. The rearrangement links TRBV19 to TRBJ2-5; D is perhaps TRBD2 (6 bases). The ends were cut back, 4 bases at V and 5 bases at J, with 11 bases in the middle. The CDR3 length is 13 residues. Germline V lookup: CDR1 LNHDA, CDR2 SQIVND (reference sequence).

The sample holds one count of this clone. V and J are TRBV6-5 and TRBJ1-5, with TRBD1 matching over 7 bases. J was trimmed by 4 bases and V by 6 bases; bases with no gene match: 3. CDR1 MNHEY and CDR2 SVGAGI come from the germline V gene. The CDR3 is made up of 13 amino acids. This CDR3 is CASRQQGNQPQHF. The CDR3 nucleotides read TGTGCCAGCAGACAACAGGGGAATCAGCCCCAGCATTTT.

The CDR3 DNA follows: TGCGCCAGCAGCCAGCCGGGACTCATGAACACTGAAGCTTTCTTT. This gives the protein CASSQPGLMNTEAFF. The chain recombines TRBV4-1 with TRBJ1-1, with D tentatively TRBD1 (5 bases). Germline V CDR1 and CDR2: MGHRA, YSYEKL. The CDR3 totals 15 residues. V shed 3 bases and J shed 0 bases, with 11 bases lying between them.

The chain has TRBV9 and TRBJ1-2; no clear D gene. Deletions cut 2 bases from V and 4 bases from J, with 6 bases between. This CDR3 spans 12 amino acids. The germline CDR1 and CDR2 sequences are SGDLS and YYNGEE. This CDR3 is CASSVGSYGYTF. The CDR3, as DNA: TGTGCCAGCAGCGTTGGCAGCTATGGCTACACCTTC.

The rearrangement joins TRBV3-1 (or the pseudogene TRBV3-2) to TRBJ2-1; TRBD2 matches at 7 bases. Germline loops: CDR1 LGHDT, CDR2 YNNKEL (reference sequence). This CDR3 comprises 15 residues. Trimming cost V 1 base and J 7 bases; bases outside gene matches: 7. The CDR3 DNA is TGTGCCAGCAGCCAAGGAGCGGGGCCTGGGAATGAGCAGTTCTTC. This sequence encodes CASSQGAGPGNEQFF.

Only a few counts were recorded for this clone. The CDR3 coding sequence is TGCAGTCCCGTGCAGGGCTACGAGCAGTACTTC. This sequence encodes CSPVQGYEQYF. V usage is TRBV20-1 and J usage is TRBJ2-7; D is possibly TRBD1 (5 bases). This CDR3 comprises 11 residues. Germline CDR1 reads DFQATT; CDR2 reads SNEGSKA (reference sequence). The V end lost 8 bases, the J end lost 3 bases, and 11 bases lay between the germline ends.

On this clone itself: The same CDR3 also results from other DNA sequences found in this sample. The chain links TRBV4-3 to TRBJ2-7, with D maybe TRBD1 (6 bases). The V gene lost 0 bases and the J gene lost 2 bases, with 8 bases spanning the gap. The CDR3 length is 14 residues. The germline CDR1 and CDR2 sequences are LGHNA and YSLEER. CDR3 sequence: CASSQDNRAYEQYF. CDR3 in DNA: TGCGCCAGCAGCCAAGATAACAGGGCCTACGAGCAGTACTTC.

In the case of this clone: Other DNA sequences in this sample translate to the same CDR3. The chain joins TRBV3-1 (or the pseudogene TRBV3-2) to TRBJ2-7; no clear D gene. The V end lost 1 base, the J end lost 0 bases, and 4 bases lay between the germline ends. This CDR3 is 13 amino acids long. Germline V gives CDR1 LGHDT, CDR2 YNNKEL (reference sequence). The CDR3 protein is CASSQAASYEQYF. The CDR3 DNA reads TGTGCCAGCAGCCAAGCTGCCTCCTACGAGCAGTACTTC.

The rearrangement joins TRBV6-5 to TRBJ1-3, with no clear D. With 6 bases removed from V and 5 bases from J, the gap between germline ends came to 8 bases. The CDR3 spans 12 residues. The germline V gene encodes CDR1 MNHEY and CDR2 SVGAGI. The CDR3 here is CASRSTRNTIYF. In nucleotides, the CDR3 is TGTGCCAGCAGATCAACGAGAAACACCATATATTTT.

The J gene is TRBJ1-4, the V gene TRBV27, with unresolved D. The germline V gene encodes CDR1 MNHEY and CDR2 SMNVEV (reference sequence). The CDR3 spans 15 residues. Trimming took off 0 bases at V and 8 bases at J, with 13 bases between the two ends. CDR3 sequence: CASSLSARRGEKLFF. In DNA form, the CDR3 reads TGTGCCAGCAGTTTATCGGCCAGGAGAGGCGAAAAACTGTTTTTT.

Comment on this clone: A read error may produce the germline difference seen at one junction end. This rearrangement joins TRBV28 to TRBJ2-7, with 9 bases that match TRBD1. Germline V gene data show CDR1 as MDHEN and CDR2 as SYDVKM. This CDR3 is built from 14 residues. This CDR3 reads CASKPGQGSNEQYF. The CDR3 nucleotides read TGTGCCAGCAAGCCGGGACAGGGCTCCAACGAGCAGTACTTC. Full variable domain (outside the CDR3, taken from reference TRBV28 and TRBJ2-7): DVKVTQSSRYLVKRTGEKVFLECVQDMDHENMFWYRQDPGLGLRLIYFSYDVKMKEKGDIPEGYSVSREKKERFSLILESASTNQTSMYLCASKPGQGSNEQYFGPGTRLTVT.

This clone was observed a handful of times. The chain recombines TRBV12-3 or TRBV12-4 with TRBJ1-1, with 7 positions matching TRBD1. This CDR3 has 13 residues. Trimming removed 6 bases from V and 6 bases from J; junction bases left unmatched: 7. The CDR3 is CASSRNQGAEAFF. The DNA of the CDR3 is TGTGCCAGCAGCCGTAACCAGGGGGCTGAAGCTTTCTTT.

With respect to this clone: The sample contains more than one DNA sequence encoding this CDR3. The CDR3 region has the DNA TGTGCCAGCAGCTTGGGAGATACGCAGTATTTT. Encoded protein: CASSLGDTQYF. The gene calls are TRBV5-4 and TRBJ2-3; unclear D gene. Looked up from germline, CDR1 is SGHNT and CDR2 is YYREEE (reference sequence). The CDR3 sequence is 11 residues long. Trimming shortened V by 0 bases and J by 5 bases, and 1 base separated the two germline ends.

This chain uses TRBV10-3 with TRBJ1-5; D not resolved. This CDR3 is 13 amino acids long. V lost 6 bases to trimming and J lost 4 bases, with 10 bases between them. Germline CDR1 ENHRY, CDR2 SYGVKD. The CDR3 DNA sequence: TGTGCCATCAGGGCAGGACTAAATCAGCCCCAGCATTTT. Protein: CAIRAGLNQPQHF.

The chain couples TRBV15 to TRBJ2-6, with TRBD1 matching over 7 bases. The CDR3 runs to 17 residues. The V and J ends lost 1 base and 0 bases, in that order; junction bases with no gene match: 3. From germline, CDR1 is LNHNV and CDR2 YYDKDF (reference sequence). The CDR3 region is CATSRGDRDSGANVLTF. Here the CDR3 DNA reads TGTGCCACCAGCAGAGGCGACAGGGACTCTGGGGCCAACGTCCTGACTTTC.

The chain couples TRBV12-3 or TRBV12-4 to TRBJ2-7, with TRBD1 matching over 7 bases. This CDR3 spans 12 amino acids. V dropped 7 bases and J dropped 6; count of bases not matched to a gene: 6. CDR3 sequence reads: CASTRGGPEQYF. DNA of the CDR3: TGTGCCAGCACCAGAGGGGGCCCCGAGCAGTACTTC.

This rearrangement joins TRBV18 to TRBJ2-7; D remains unclear. Germline V gene sequence: CDR1 KGHSH, CDR2 LQKENI. V shed 3 bases and J shed 5 bases, with 11 bases lying between them. The CDR3 is made up of 13 amino acids. Written as DNA, the CDR3 is TGTGCCAGCTCACCCCGGCAGACGCACGAGCAGTACTTC. Translating it yields CASSPRQTHEQYF.

This chain uses TRBV6-6 with TRBJ1-1; a weak D match, TRBD1 (6 bases). Germline V gene sequence: CDR1 MNHNY, CDR2 SVGAGI (reference sequence). Trimming took off 8 bases at V and 5 bases at J, with 9 bases between the two ends. The CDR3 extends over 11 amino acids. CDR3 DNA sequence: TGTGCCAGCCGGGGGCAAACTGAAGCTTTCTTT. This encodes CASRGQTEAFF.

The chain is built from TRBV4-3 and TRBJ2-3; D is unresolved. CDR1 and CDR2 (germline): LGHNA, YSLEER. Trimming stripped 1 base from V and 3 bases from J, with 14 bases between. The CDR3 extends over 16 amino acids. CDR3 sequence reads: CASSQGWERRTDTQYF. CDR3 in DNA: TGCGCCAGCAGCCAAGGCTGGGAAAGGAGAACAGATACGCAGTATTTT.